The 8 T cell receptor beta chains below come from one sample, sequenced in a study of molecular identifiers for immune sequencing clone quantification. TCRdb independently ran MiXCR on the PCR reads; one entry per CDR3 protein. The repertoire holds approximately 550,000 distinct CDR3 sequences, 20% to 25% seen once, with around 0.86% in the top ten. The sample comprised naive CD8+ T cells from blood, with Jurkat cell RNA spiked in. Specified subset: FACS-sorted CD8+CD4-CCR7+CD45RA+ naive T cells. These receptors originate from a human donor in good health. Some libraries in this study had Jurkat cell RNA spiked in.

The chain uses TRBV4-3 and TRBJ1-1; possibly TRBD1 for D (5 bases). Trimming took off 2 bases at V and 3 bases at J, with 16 bases between the two ends. The germline V gene encodes CDR1 LGHNA and CDR2 YSLEER. The CDR3 sequence is 16 residues long. The CDR3 DNA sequence: TGCGCCAGCAGCCAATCGTGGTTTCAGGGATACACTGAAGCTTTCTTT. Its protein is CASSQSWFQGYTEAFF.

To note about this clonotype: A read error likely explains this, since a far larger clone differs by one base. J is TRBJ2-7 and V is TRBV6-2 or TRBV6-3; no clear D gene. V was cut by 2 bases and J by 9 bases, with 8 bases left in between. The CDR3 contains 11 residues. CDR1 and CDR2 (germline): MNHEY, SVGEGT. In nucleotides, the CDR3 is TGTGCCAGCAGTTACGGGGTGGGGCAGTACTTC. This encodes CASSYGVGQYF.

The V and J genes are TRBV12-5 and TRBJ2-7, with 9 bases fitting TRBD1. The CDR3 is 16 amino acids. Germline CDR1 reads LGHNT; CDR2 reads FRNRAP. V gave up 5 bases and J gave up 4 bases; unmatched junction bases: 12. Written as DNA, the CDR3 is TGTGCTAGTGGTCTGCCGGGACAGGGAATTGGGTACGAGCAGTACTTC. This translates into CASGLPGQGIGYEQYF.

Worth noting for this clonotype: A single base separates this from a much larger clone, so it may be a read error. This chain connects TRBV28 to TRBJ1-5; D is perhaps TRBD1 (6 bases). Germline-derived CDR1 and CDR2 are MDHEN and SYDVKM. CDR3 length: 17 residues. The CDR3 here is CASSLSVRGYSNRPQHF. CDR3 in DNA: TGTGCCAGCAGTTTATCGGTCAGGGGTTATAGCAATCGGCCCCAGCATTTT.

This clonotype was counted only a few times. The chain joins TRBV2 to TRBJ1-1; a weak D match, TRBD1 (6 bases). The CDR3 loop spans 13 amino acids. V was cut by 6 bases and J by 4 bases, with 12 bases left in between. CDR1 and CDR2 (germline): SNHLY, FYNNEI. CDR3: CASRGGFSTEAFF. CDR3 DNA sequence: TGTGCCAGCAGAGGGGGGTTTAGCACTGAAGCTTTCTTT.

This clonotype showed up many times. The chain's CDR3 is CASSILAQSTDTQYF. The CDR3 DNA reads as TGTGCCAGTAGTATTTTGGCTCAAAGCACAGATACGCAGTATTTT. The chain uses TRBV19 and TRBJ2-3; D remains ambiguous. In germline, CDR1 is LNHDA, CDR2 SQIVND (reference sequence). CDR3 size: 15 residues. Trimming shortened V by 3 bases and J by 0 bases, and 10 bases separated the two germline ends.

The chain recombines TRBV9 with TRBJ2-3, with D perhaps TRBD1 (5 bases). Trimming cost V 0 bases and J 2 bases, with 7 bases left between them. CDR1 and CDR2 from the germline V gene are SGDLS and YYNGEE. This CDR3 contains 14 residues. CDR3 coding DNA: TGTGCCAGCAGCGTAGGCAGGGACACAGATACGCAGTATTTT. Amino acids: CASSVGRDTDTQYF.

This sequence joins TRBV11-2 and TRBJ2-3, with 7 bases aligning to TRBD2. There are 15 residues in the CDR3. Germline loops: CDR1 SGHAT, CDR2 FQNNGV. The V segment lost 8 bases and the J segment 1 base; nucleotides outside the gene matches: 9. CDR3 DNA sequence: TGTGCCAGCGAAAGAGAGGCGGGGGGCACAGATACGCAGTATTTT. It codes for CASEREAGGTDTQYF.